These 3 T cell receptor beta chains originate from one sample sequenced in a study of cytotoxic CD8 clonotypes in ibrutinib-treated CLL. Some clones are missing from TCRdb's copy, which holds only in-frame ones; the method was immunoSEQ multiplex PCR. In the table there are around 70,000 clones, approximately 90% of which are singletons. The sample consisted of PBMCs, taken after 12 months of ibrutinib treatment. The origin of the receptors is a human donor with chronic lymphocytic leukemia.

The chain recombines TRBV29-1 with TRBJ2-5; D remains unclear. The CDR3 is 14 amino acids. Germline CDR1 reads SQVTM; CDR2 reads ANQGSEA. V shed 7 bases and J shed 7 bases, with 22 bases lying between them. The CDR3, as DNA: TGCAGCGCCCAAGCCAGTTTGGTGGCCGGGACCCAGTACTTC. Protein: CSAQASLVAGTQYF.

V gene TRBV2 combines with J gene TRBJ1-1; D is undetermined. The CDR3 is made up of 13 amino acids. V lost 8 bases to trimming and J lost 1 base, with 11 bases between them. Germline V CDR1 and CDR2: SNHLY, FYNNEI. CDR3 amino acids: CASGVEGNTEAFF. In nucleotides, the CDR3 is TGTGCCAGCGGGGTCGAAGGGAACACTGAAGCTTTCTTT.

This chain links TRBV15 with TRBJ2-5; 14 nucleotides match TRBD2. Germline assignment: CDR1 LNHNV and CDR2 YYDKDF (reference sequence). There are 16 residues in the CDR3. V was pared by 5 bases and J by 3 bases, with 5 bases of the junction left unmatched. CDR3 sequence: CATSSGLAGAEETQYF. The CDR3 bases are TGTGCCACCAGCTCGGGACTAGCGGGAGCAGAAGAGACCCAGTACTTC.